The sequence of this TCR beta chain was determined in a study of blood T cell repertoires in COVID-19. For the study at large: Acute and convalescent COVID-19 specimens originated in the United States, Italy and Spain. PBMCs, B-cell-depleted T cells, or T cells were the source of the cDNA or gDNA that made up the material.

Sequencing used immunoSEQ multiplex PCR; TCRdb keeps in-frame clones, though not all of them. The data contain around 400,000 clones, 89% of them singletons. This CDR3 is 13 amino acids long. Germline V gene data show CDR1 as SGHTA and CDR2 as FQGNSA. Comment on this clone: Its ends do not fully match the called genes, so a read error is possible.

Input material: peripheral blood. The sequence came from a man aged 40-49 years with acute or convalescent COVID-19. The rearrangement joins TRBV7-2 to TRBJ2-3; 9 nucleotides agree with TRBD2. In DNA, the CDR3 is TGTGCCGGCAGCTTACTAGCGGGAGATACGCAGTATTTT. This codes for CAGSLLAGDTQYF.